This TCR beta chain was documented in a study of blood T cell repertoires in COVID-19. As for the study in general: COVID-19 samples from acute and convalescent phases originated in the United States, Italy and Spain. Sample material is recorded as cDNA or gDNA derived from T cells, B-cell-depleted T cells, or PBMCs.

Authors' processing steps: Estimation of nucleated cell counts was performed using reference gene primer amplification. TCRdb's table, derived via immunoSEQ multiplex PCR, lists solely in-frame clones and lacks some. D and trimming come from the DNA, and the V and J calls and clone size come from that table. The sample holds about 80,000 clones; roughly four fifths are singletons and the top ten take about an eighth. The TCR originated in an elderly man with acute or convalescent COVID-19. Sequencing was carried out using peripheral blood.

CDR3 region: CASSDSLGFDEKLFF. The CDR3 nucleotides are TGTGCCAGCAGTGATTCACTAGGGTTCGATGAAAAACTGTTTTTT. This chain joins TRBV2 and TRBJ1-4; D unclear. The CDR3 is made up of 15 amino acids. Per germline, CDR1 SNHLY and CDR2 FYNNEI. Trimming pared 3 bases from V and 6 bases from J, leaving 14 bases between.